Each of the 25 T cell receptor beta chains below was sequenced from the same sample in a study of blood T cell repertoires in COVID-19. Produced via immunoSEQ multiplex PCR; TCRdb's table is partial and in-frame only. The sample lists 100,000 to 140,000 clones, about nine tenths occurring once. The material sequenced was peripheral blood. These receptors came from a woman aged 25 to 39 with acute or convalescent COVID-19.

The chain is built from TRBV27 and TRBJ2-1; 11 positions agree with TRBD2. The CDR3 covers 17 residues. The junction had 14 bases not matched to a gene; V was cut back by 6 bases and J by 7 bases. Germline loops: CDR1 MNHEY, CDR2 SMNVEV (reference sequence). The CDR3 DNA follows: TGTGCCAGCAGACCCCGACTAGCGGGGCCCCCGTTGAATGAGCAGTTCTTC. This codes for CASRPRLAGPPLNEQFF.

The chain links TRBV4-3 to TRBJ1-1, with TRBD1 as a possible D gene (6 bases). Trimming took off 5 bases at V and 0 bases at J, with 13 bases between the two ends. CDR1 and CDR2 (germline): LGHNA, YSLEER. This CDR3 comprises 15 residues. CDR3 residues: CASSDLQGMNTEAFF. The CDR3 DNA follows: TGCGCCAGCAGCGACCTCCAGGGGATGAACACTGAAGCTTTCTTT.

This sequence joins TRBV3-1 (or the pseudogene TRBV3-2) and TRBJ1-5, with 11 bases aligning to TRBD1. This CDR3 is built from 16 residues. Germline CDR1 reads LGHDT; CDR2 reads YNNKEL (reference sequence). Trimming removed 2 bases from V and 5 bases from J; junction bases left unmatched: 5. The CDR3 here is CASSQRRTGGYQPQHF. The CDR3 nucleotides read TGTGCCAGCAGCCAAAGGAGGACAGGGGGCTATCAGCCCCAGCATTTT.

The CDR3 loop is CASSLQSLRDRGYEQYF. CDR3 in DNA: TGTGCCAGCAGTTTACAGTCTCTTCGGGACAGGGGTTACGAGCAGTACTTC. The chain joins TRBV28 to TRBJ2-7, with 10 nucleotides matching TRBD1. Germline values: CDR1 MDHEN, CDR2 SYDVKM. This CDR3 spans 17 amino acids. After removal of 2 bases from V and 4 bases from J, the junction contained 11 bases not matched to a gene.

The V gene is TRBV7-8, the J gene TRBJ2-7; possible D gene TRBD2, 6 bases. Germline V gene sequence: CDR1 SGHVS, CDR2 FQNEAQ. Trimming left V 5 bases short and J 3 bases short, with 17 bases between. The CDR3 runs to 15 residues. The CDR3 bases are TGTGCCAGCAGCCCTCCGGGAGTCTTTCTCTACGAGCAGTACTTC. This gives the protein CASSPPGVFLYEQYF.

The chain joins TRBV7-2 to TRBJ2-1, with D possibly TRBD2 on 6 matching bases. The V gene lost 8 bases and the J gene lost 0 bases, with 8 bases spanning the gap. CDR1 and CDR2 from the germline V gene are SGHTA and FQGNSA. The CDR3 covers 13 residues. The CDR3 here is CASRESSYNEQFF. CDR3 in DNA: TGTGCCAGCCGGGAGAGCTCCTACAATGAGCAGTTCTTC.

J is TRBJ1-2 and V is TRBV5-1, with D possibly matching TRBD1 (6 bases). CDR3 length: 14 residues. Germline V gene sequence: CDR1 SGHRS, CDR2 YFSETQ. Between the trimmed V and J ends, which lost 7 bases and 6 bases, there was a span of 19 bases. The CDR3 DNA reads as TGCGCCAGCCTCCCAACGGGGGGCGCGAATGGCTACACCTTC. The encoded protein is CASLPTGGANGYTF.

The V and J genes are TRBV6-5 and TRBJ2-7; weak D call: TRBD1 (6 bases). V was trimmed by 6 bases and J by 2 bases, leaving 11 bases between them. Germline-derived CDR1 and CDR2 are MNHEY and SVGAGI. The CDR3 has 13 residues. CDR3 region: CASSPRQAYEQYF. CDR3 in DNA: TGTGCCAGCAGCCCGCGACAGGCCTACGAGCAGTACTTC.

This clone was seen only once. This chain connects TRBV4-1 to TRBJ2-7; a weak D match, TRBD1 (5 bases). The CDR3 extends over 16 amino acids. Trimming pared 0 bases from V and 7 bases from J, leaving 19 bases between. Looked up from germline, CDR1 is MGHRA and CDR2 is YSYEKL. Here the CDR3 DNA reads TGCGCCAGCAGCCAAGAGGCTGGGGCTGGAGTTAGGGAGCAGTACTTC. This sequence encodes CASSQEAGAGVREQYF.

This chain connects TRBV7-2 to TRBJ2-2, with a possible D match to TRBD2 (6 bases). Germline V gives CDR1 SGHTA, CDR2 FQGNSA. The CDR3 is made up of 14 amino acids. V was trimmed by 1 base and J by 9 bases, leaving 12 bases between them. CDR3 bases: TGTGCCAGCAGCTTAGTGGCCGGGAGCCGGGAGCTGTTTTTT. It specifies CASSLVAGSRELFF.

V gene TRBV5-6 combines with J gene TRBJ2-1; D is unresolved. The germline V gene has CDR1 SGHDT and CDR2 YYEEEE. Trimming took off 2 bases at V and 0 bases at J, with 6 bases between the two ends. This CDR3 has 14 residues. DNA of the CDR3: TGTGCCAGCAGCTTATTCCACTCCTACAATGAGCAGTTCTTC. This encodes CASSLFHSYNEQFF.

V and J are TRBV5-8 and TRBJ1-1; 8 bases line up with TRBD1. J was trimmed by 0 bases and V by 3 bases; bases with no gene match: 19. The CDR3 is 20 residues long. The V gene's germline CDR1 is SGHTS and CDR2 YDEGEE. The CDR3 is CASSSADRVFDGVMNTEAFF. The CDR3 DNA follows: TGTGCCAGCAGCTCTGCGGACAGGGTGTTCGACGGGGTTATGAACACTGAAGCTTTCTTT.

DNA for the CDR3: TGTGCCAGCAGCCCAATTGGGACTAGCGGGAGAGTGGAGCAGTACTTC. This encodes CASSPIGTSGRVEQYF. The rearrangement joins TRBV3-1 (or the pseudogene TRBV3-2) to TRBJ2-7; 14 nucleotides align to TRBD2. With 4 bases clipped from V and 7 bases from J, the junction kept 9 bases outside the gene matches. Germline assignment: CDR1 LGHDT and CDR2 YNNKEL (reference sequence). This CDR3 region has 16 residues.

This clone was detected ten times or more. This chain joins TRBV6-5 and TRBJ2-7, with 7 bases lining up with TRBD1. CDR3 length: 13 amino acids. J was trimmed by 6 bases and V by 3 bases; bases with no gene match: 5. Germline CDR1 MNHEY, CDR2 SVGAGI. DNA of the CDR3: TGTGCCAGCAGTTATTACAGGGGATCCGAGCAGTACTTC. Encoded protein: CASSYYRGSEQYF.

CDR3 sequence reads: CATSERTTGVAEKLFF. The CDR3 nucleotides read TGTGCCACCAGTGAGCGAACGACAGGGGTAGCGGAAAAACTGTTTTTT. This chain joins TRBV24-1 and TRBJ1-4, with 8 bases lining up with TRBD1. Trimming removed 4 bases from V and 8 bases from J; junction bases left unmatched: 11. Germline-derived CDR1 and CDR2 are KGHDR and SFDVKD. The CDR3 is 16 residues long.

Concerning this clone: Additional DNA sequences in this sample encode the identical CDR3. The chain employs TRBV15 and TRBJ1-2; D gene ambiguous. Germline-derived CDR1 and CDR2 are LNHNV and YYDKDF (reference sequence). Trimming shortened V by 0 bases and J by 5 bases, and 13 bases separated the two germline ends. The CDR3 covers 15 residues. The CDR3 loop reads CATSRDKGGGYGYTF. The CDR3 nucleotides read TGTGCCACCAGCAGAGATAAGGGTGGAGGGTATGGCTACACCTTC.

J is TRBJ2-7 and V is TRBV12-3 or TRBV12-4; no clear D. CDR3 length: 12 amino acids. V lost 3 bases and J lost 3, with 6 bases in between. DNA for the CDR3: TGTGCCAGCAGTTTCTTTCTCTACGAGCAGTACTTC. Translation: CASSFFLYEQYF.

V usage is TRBV5-1 and J usage is TRBJ1-6; a weak D match, TRBD1 (6 bases). From germline, CDR1 is SGHRS and CDR2 YFSETQ. V was clipped by 5 bases and J by 7 bases, with 10 bases between them. The CDR3 is made up of 13 amino acids. The CDR3 DNA follows: TGCGCCAGCAGGGGGGCAGAAAATTCACCCCTCCACTTT. It yields the protein CASRGAENSPLHF.

The V and J genes are TRBV20-1 and TRBJ2-5; perhaps TRBD2 as D (5 bases). In germline, CDR1 is DFQATT, CDR2 SNEGSKA (reference sequence). The CDR3 is 14 residues long. V gave up 3 bases and J gave up 5 bases, with 16 bases separating them. The CDR3 DNA sequence: TGCAGTGCTAGTTGGATGACCCCGGGGGAGACCCAGTACTTC. Translating it yields CSASWMTPGETQYF.

V and J are TRBV11-3 and TRBJ1-6; possible D gene TRBD1, 6 bases. This CDR3 spans 14 amino acids. The V gene lost 5 bases and the J gene lost 5 bases, with 10 bases spanning the gap. Germline V lookup: CDR1 SGHNT, CDR2 YENEEA. The CDR3 coding sequence is TGTGCCAGCAGCCGGGACACTGATAATTCACCCCTCCACTTT. Translation: CASSRDTDNSPLHF.

The chain links TRBV9 to TRBJ2-2, with TRBD2 matching 7 bases. The CDR3 totals 15 residues. Germline trimming cut 0 bases from V and 4 bases from J; bases unmatched to any gene: 3. The germline V gene has CDR1 SGDLS and CDR2 YYNGEE. CDR3 DNA sequence: TGTGCCAGCAGCGTAGGAGGGAGGGGCACCGGGGAGCTGTTTTTT. Residues: CASSVGGRGTGELFF.

This clone occurred once. The rearrangement joins TRBV5-4 to TRBJ1-1; D gene ambiguous. The CDR3 has 14 amino acids. Per germline, CDR1 SGHNT and CDR2 YYREEE (reference sequence). Trimming shortened V by 0 bases and J by 0 bases, and 6 bases separated the two germline ends. The CDR3 DNA reads TGTGCCAGCAGCTTGGGGGCCCTGAACACTGAAGCTTTCTTT. Amino acids: CASSLGALNTEAFF.

This chain connects TRBV24-1 to TRBJ2-3; possibly TRBD2 for D (5 bases). This CDR3 spans 15 amino acids. Germline-derived CDR1 and CDR2 are KGHDR and SFDVKD. The germline V and J ends were trimmed by 3 bases and 1 base, with 10 bases remaining between them. CDR3 bases: TGTGCCACCAGTGATCTCCGGCGGGGCACAGATACGCAGTATTTT. This encodes CATSDLRRGTDTQYF.

The V gene is TRBV14, the J gene TRBJ2-1, with 9 bases that match TRBD1. The CDR3 covers 15 residues. CDR1 and CDR2 (germline): SGHDN, FVKESK. The ends lost 3 bases at V and 3 bases at J; junction bases unmatched: 3. CDR3 coding DNA: TGTGCCAGCAGCCACGGGACAGGGAGCTACAATGAGCAGTTCTTC. Its protein is CASSHGTGSYNEQFF.

The chain recombines TRBV6-6 with TRBJ2-7, with 8 bases matching TRBD1. This CDR3 is 12 amino acids long. Germline CDR1 MNHNY, CDR2 SVGAGI (reference sequence). Trimming cost V 5 bases and J 10 bases; bases outside gene matches: 7. The CDR3 sequence is CASSILGQAQYF. Here the CDR3 DNA reads TGTGCCAGCAGTATACTGGGACAGGCACAGTACTTC.